One and the same sample provided the 32 T cell receptor beta chains below, sequenced in a study of OX40 agonist ivuxolimab in advanced cancers. Receptors were amplified or captured by the immunoSEQ multiplex PCR assay. TCRdb took over this immuneACCESS table, retaining in-frame rearrangements with V and J assigned. Such tables are incomplete; in checked studies, under half of the missing clones stem from an unresolved V gene, and the remainder is unexplained. In all, the sample holds roughly 82,000 clones, and roughly 90% of those were seen once. Together, the top ten hold roughly 10% of the sample. This sample comprised CD4+ or CD8+ T cells sorted from blood, obtained in a trial of the OX40 agonist ivuxolimab. The receptors derive from an adult with an advanced solid tumor such as melanoma, head and neck, liver or kidney cancer.

CDR3 amino acids: CASSISPGLWGNQPQHF. DNA for the CDR3: TGTGCCAGCAGCATATCCCCGGGTCTTTGGGGAAATCAGCCCCAGCATTTT. The genes are TRBV7-8 and TRBJ1-5; no clear D. Per germline, CDR1 SGHVS and CDR2 FQNEAQ. The germline V and J ends were trimmed by 5 bases and 4 bases, with 21 bases remaining between them. This CDR3 is 17 amino acids long.

V and J are TRBV19 and TRBJ2-1, with D perhaps being TRBD1 or TRBD2 (6 bases each). The CDR3 contains 16 residues. The V gene lost 1 base and the J gene lost 0 bases, with 10 bases spanning the gap. Germline V gives CDR1 LNHDA, CDR2 SQIVND (reference sequence). This CDR3 reads CASSIGRGSSYNEQFF. The CDR3 DNA reads TGTGCCAGTAGTATAGGGAGGGGGAGCTCCTACAATGAGCAGTTCTTC.

This clone was seen once. V is TRBV9 and J is TRBJ1-2; D possibly corresponds to TRBD1 (6 bases). The CDR3 runs 15 residues. The germline gives CDR1 SGDLS, CDR2 YYNGEE. V lost 0 bases to trimming and J lost 3 bases, with 12 bases between them. CDR3 region: CASSVEAGDHYGYTF. In nucleotides, the CDR3 is TGTGCCAGCAGCGTAGAGGCAGGGGACCACTATGGCTACACCTTC.

The chain combines TRBV14 with TRBJ2-3; D uncertain. V lost 4 bases to trimming and J lost 1 base, with 12 bases between them. Per the germline V gene, CDR1 is SGHDN and CDR2 is FVKESK. The length of the CDR3 is 15 residues. CDR3 coding DNA: TGTGCCAGCAGCCCCGGTTATCTAGGCACAGATACGCAGTATTTT. It encodes CASSPGYLGTDTQYF.

The chain employs TRBV5-1 and TRBJ2-3; no firm D call. Germline V gene lookup returns CDR1 SGHRS and CDR2 YFSETQ. V lost 4 bases, J lost 6 bases, and 9 bases lay in between. This CDR3 spans 12 amino acids. For the CDR3, the DNA is TGCGCCAGCAGCCCCGGGCTGGATACGCAGTATTTT. Encoded protein: CASSPGLDTQYF.

The V call is TRBV4-2, the J call TRBJ2-1; D is unclear. V lost 0 bases, J lost 5 bases, and 8 bases lay in between. The length of the CDR3 is 14 residues. CDR1 is LGHNA and CDR2 is YNFKEQ in the germline V gene. The CDR3 sequence is CASSQESRHNEQFF. The CDR3 DNA sequence: TGTGCCAGCAGCCAAGAGAGCAGGCACAATGAGCAGTTCTTC.

The chain links TRBV19 to TRBJ2-3; D uncertain. V was pared by 2 bases and J by 4 bases, with 10 bases between. The germline V gene encodes CDR1 LNHDA and CDR2 SQIVND (reference sequence). The CDR3 spans 14 residues. In DNA, the CDR3 is TGTGCCAGTAGTATACGGGCTAGGGCAGATACGCAGTATTTT. This gives the protein CASSIRARADTQYF.

The V and J genes are TRBV14 and TRBJ2-7, with D perhaps TRBD2 (6 bases). The CDR3 runs to 15 residues. V dropped 4 bases and J dropped 0 bases, with 13 bases sitting between them. Germline-derived CDR1 and CDR2 are SGHDN and FVKESK. DNA for the CDR3: TGTGCCAGCAGCCTGGGACTTCCGAGCTCCTACGAGCAGTACTTC. It encodes CASSLGLPSSYEQYF. Filled out from reference TRBV14 and TRBJ2-7, the complete variable domain reads EAGVTQFPSHSVIEKGQTVTLRCDPISGHDNLYWYRRVMGKEIKFLLHFVKESKQDESGMPNNRFLAERTGGTYSTLKVQPAELEDSGVYFCASSLGLPSSYEQYFGPGTRLTVT.

V usage is TRBV19 and J usage is TRBJ1-4; D is possibly TRBD1 (6 bases). Germline V gives CDR1 LNHDA, CDR2 SQIVND (reference sequence). The CDR3 loop spans 13 amino acids. With 6 bases removed from V and 6 bases from J, the gap between germline ends came to 11 bases. The CDR3 loop reads CASRLGQYEKLFF. The CDR3 bases are TGTGCCAGTAGGCTCGGACAGTATGAAAAACTGTTTTTT. The full variable domain, with the rest looked up from reference TRBV19 and TRBJ1-4, is DGGITQSPKYLFRKEGQNVTLSCEQNLNHDAMYWYRQDPGQGLRLIYYSQIVNDFQKGDIAEGYSVSREKKESFPLTVTSAQKNPTAFYLCASRLGQYEKLFFGSGTQLSVL.

V and J are TRBV25-1 and TRBJ2-5; D might be TRBD2 (6 bases). The CDR3 sequence is 15 residues long. CDR1 and CDR2 from the germline V gene are MGHDK and SYGVNS. The V end lost 2 bases, the J end lost 4 bases, and 14 bases lay between the germline ends. This CDR3 reads CASSEVAVGGETQYF. In nucleotides, the CDR3 is TGTGCCAGCAGTGAAGTTGCGGTGGGAGGAGAGACCCAGTACTTC.

This clone has only a few counts. The chain is built from TRBV4-1 and TRBJ1-4, with a possible D match to TRBD1 (5 bases). The CDR3 loop spans 17 amino acids. V lost 8 bases, J lost 7 bases, and 26 bases lay in between. Germline V gene sequence: CDR1 MGHRA, CDR2 YSYEKL. CDR3 bases: TGCGCCAGCGCCCAAGGGAGGGGTAGGCCAGGGCGTGAAAAACTGTTTTTT. Translation: CASAQGRGRPGREKLFF.

The chain has TRBV5-1 and TRBJ1-5, with TRBD1 matching 9 bases. V dropped 4 bases and J dropped 4; count of bases not matched to a gene: 3. Looked up from germline, CDR1 is SGHRS and CDR2 is YFSETQ. The CDR3 runs to 14 residues. CDR3 region: CASSLGTGNQPQHF. The CDR3 DNA reads TGCGCCAGCAGCCTAGGGACAGGGAATCAGCCCCAGCATTTT.

The J gene is TRBJ1-5, the V gene TRBV2; D is undetermined. Per the germline V gene, CDR1 is SNHLY and CDR2 is FYNNEI. V was clipped by 5 bases and J by 0 bases, with 8 bases between them. This CDR3 is 14 amino acids long. This CDR3 is CASSIGYSNQPQHF. The CDR3 DNA reads TGTGCCAGCAGTATCGGATATAGCAATCAGCCCCAGCATTTT.

The rearrangement links TRBV29-1 to TRBJ1-4, with D hard to call. Germline-derived CDR1 and CDR2 are SQVTM and ANQGSEA. V lost 7 bases and J lost 3, with 9 bases in between. This CDR3 spans 12 amino acids. CDR3 protein: CSGGRPNEKLFF. The CDR3 nucleotides are TGCAGCGGCGGGAGGCCTAATGAAAAACTGTTTTTT.

This clone was found once. This chain links TRBV28 with TRBJ2-5, with D possibly being TRBD2 (6 bases). Trimming left V 3 bases short and J 0 bases short, with 11 bases between. The germline V gene encodes CDR1 MDHEN and CDR2 SYDVKM. The CDR3 contains 15 residues. CDR3 amino acids: CASSFWGLYQETQYF. CDR3 nucleotide sequence: TGTGCCAGCAGTTTTTGGGGACTGTACCAAGAGACCCAGTACTTC.

The sample holds one count of this clone. The chain employs TRBV5-1 and TRBJ2-5, with TRBD2 matching over 9 bases. Germline V lookup: CDR1 SGHRS, CDR2 YFSETQ. The CDR3 runs 14 residues. Losses at the gene ends were 4 bases for V and 5 bases for J; bases not matched to a gene: 6. This chain's CDR3 is CASSQASGVETQYF. The CDR3 region has the DNA TGCGCCAGCAGCCAAGCTAGCGGGGTCGAGACCCAGTACTTC.

V gene TRBV6-5 combines with J gene TRBJ1-2; D may be TRBD1 (5 bases). This CDR3 spans 11 amino acids. Germline V gives CDR1 MNHEY, CDR2 SVGAGI. V was pared by 4 bases and J by 8 bases, with 8 bases between. In nucleotides, the CDR3 is TGTGCCAGCAGTTCTGAGGGGGGCTACACCTTC. Protein product: CASSSEGGYTF.

The chain joins TRBV11-3 to TRBJ1-1; no clear D. Germline-derived CDR1 and CDR2 are SGHNT and YENEEA. The length of the CDR3 is 14 residues. Trimming removed 1 base at V and 4 bases at J, with 10 bases between. The CDR3 region is CASSLGPGGTEAFF. The CDR3 DNA reads as TGTGCCAGCAGCTTAGGTCCGGGTGGCACTGAAGCTTTCTTT.

The gene calls are TRBV4-1 and TRBJ2-7; TRBD2 matches 7 bases. The CDR3 totals 15 residues. Trimming at V came to 0 bases and at J to 1 base, leaving 3 bases not matched to a gene. The germline V gene has CDR1 MGHRA and CDR2 YSYEKL. CDR3 residues: CASSQEIGGSYEQYF. The CDR3 DNA is TGCGCCAGCAGCCAAGAGATCGGGGGGTCCTACGAGCAGTACTTC.

V is TRBV5-1 and J is TRBJ2-1; TRBD1 is a possible D gene (5 bases). The V end was cut by 0 bases, the J end by 6 bases, with 10 bases between. CDR1 and CDR2 from the germline V gene are SGHRS and YFSETQ. CDR3 size: 14 residues. CDR3 DNA: TGCGCCAGCAGCTTGGGGGCAGGGATCAATGAGCAGTTCTTC. It codes for CASSLGAGINEQFF.

The sample holds one count of this clone. The V and J genes are TRBV5-1 and TRBJ2-5; TRBD2 might be the D (5 bases). Germline V gene lookup returns CDR1 SGHRS and CDR2 YFSETQ. This CDR3 spans 14 amino acids. V dropped 0 bases and J dropped 5 bases, with 11 bases sitting between them. In DNA form, the CDR3 reads TGCGCCAGCAGCTTGGATTACGGCGGGGAGACCCAGTACTTC. Its translation is CASSLDYGGETQYF.

The chain joins TRBV7-8 to TRBJ1-6; perhaps TRBD1 as D (5 bases). CDR1 is SGHVS and CDR2 is FQNEAQ in the germline V gene. The CDR3 consists of 19 residues. With 1 base removed from V and 0 bases from J, the gap between germline ends came to 16 bases. CDR3 bases: TGTGCCAGCAGCTTAGGTAGGGGACGACGGAGCTCCTATAATTCACCCCTCCACTTT. This codes for CASSLGRGRRSSYNSPLHF. Full variable domain (remainder filled in from reference TRBV7-8 and TRBJ1-6): GAGVSQSPRYKVAKRGQDVALRCDPISGHVSLFWYQQALGQGPEFLTYFQNEAQLDKSGLPSDRFFAERPEGSVSTLKIQRTQQEDSAVYLCASSLGRGRRSSYNSPLHFGNGTRLTVT.

The chain uses TRBV9 and TRBJ2-2; 10 bases align to TRBD2. Germline V gene lookup returns CDR1 SGDLS and CDR2 YYNGEE. With V trimmed by 2 bases and J by 4 bases, 8 bases remained unmatched. This CDR3 has 17 amino acids. The CDR3 nucleotides read TGTGCCAGCAGCGTTTCGTCCCTAGCGGGAGCCACCGGGGAGCTGTTTTTT. Translating gives CASSVSSLAGATGELFF.

The chain links TRBV2 to TRBJ2-3; tentative D call: TRBD1 (5 bases). CDR1 SNHLY and CDR2 FYNNEI come from the germline V gene. The CDR3 consists of 14 residues. The V gene lost 7 bases and the J gene lost 5 bases, with 16 bases spanning the gap. The CDR3 is CASMPIFTGDTQYF. Written as DNA, the CDR3 is TGTGCCAGCATGCCCATTTTTACAGGAGATACGCAGTATTTT.

The chain joins TRBV5-6 to TRBJ2-3; 9 bases line up with TRBD2. The CDR3 spans 15 residues. Germline trimming cut 0 bases from V and 6 bases from J; bases unmatched to any gene: 5. Germline V gene sequence: CDR1 SGHDT, CDR2 YYEEEE. As DNA, the CDR3 is TGTGCCAGCAGCTTGGGGGTCCTAGCGGGGGATACGCAGTATTTT. It encodes CASSLGVLAGDTQYF.

The J gene is TRBJ2-7, the V gene TRBV5-1; the match to TRBD1 covers 10 bases. This CDR3 is 15 amino acids long. Unmatched junction bases numbered 5, after V lost 3 bases and J lost 2 bases. Germline assignment: CDR1 SGHRS and CDR2 YFSETQ. The CDR3 DNA reads as TGCGCCAGCAGCTACCCGGGACAGGGGCCCTACGAGCAGTACTTC. Protein: CASSYPGQGPYEQYF.

This clone was seen only once. As DNA, the CDR3 is TGCGCCAGCTTCGGGCAGGGTGGGGATGAGCAGTTCTTC. Its translation is CASFGQGGDEQFF. The V gene is TRBV5-1, the J gene TRBJ2-1; D possibly corresponds to TRBD1 (5 bases). Trimming removed 7 bases at V and 8 bases at J, with 16 bases between. CDR3 length equals 13 residues. Germline assignment: CDR1 SGHRS and CDR2 YFSETQ.

The genes are TRBV28 and TRBJ1-2; no clear D. The CDR3 is made up of 15 amino acids. The ends were cut back, 4 bases at V and 4 bases at J, with 16 bases in the middle. Germline loops: CDR1 MDHEN, CDR2 SYDVKM. CDR3 region: CASSSYGGLVYGYTF. The CDR3 DNA reads TGTGCCAGCAGTTCCTACGGCGGACTAGTCTATGGCTACACCTTC.

V is TRBV18 and J is TRBJ1-1; D is undetermined. CDR1 KGHSH and CDR2 LQKENI come from the germline V gene. V was cut by 2 bases and J by 9 bases, with 16 bases left in between. The CDR3 spans 14 residues. CDR3 in DNA: TGTGCCAGCTCACCAGTCGTAGAACCTGAGAAAGCTTTCTTT. Protein sequence: CASSPVVEPEKAFF.

The genes are TRBV7-9 and TRBJ2-2; 7 positions match TRBD1. V was pared by 5 bases and J by 5 bases, with 8 bases of the junction left unmatched. Germline CDR1 is SEHNR and CDR2 is FQNEAQ (reference sequence). The CDR3 spans 15 residues. The CDR3 here is CASSVGRGQTGELFF. The CDR3 bases are TGTGCCAGCAGCGTTGGAAGGGGGCAAACCGGGGAGCTGTTTTTT.

V is TRBV2 and J is TRBJ2-2; D possibly corresponds to TRBD1 (5 bases). The ends were cut back, 7 bases at V and 3 bases at J, with 18 bases in the middle. The CDR3 has 16 residues. Germline CDR1 SNHLY, CDR2 FYNNEI. The CDR3 protein is CASTELAGSHTGELFF. Here the CDR3 DNA reads TGTGCCAGCACCGAACTCGCAGGGTCTCACACCGGGGAGCTGTTTTTT.

This clone has just a few counts. The rearrangement uses TRBV2 and TRBJ1-6; D perhaps matches TRBD1 (6 bases). Trimming pared 7 bases from V and 9 bases from J, leaving 16 bases between. Germline-derived CDR1 and CDR2 are SNHLY and FYNNEI. The CDR3 loop spans 14 amino acids. The CDR3 coding sequence is TGTGCCAGCACCGGCGGGGGCATGAGTTCACCCCTCCACTTT. Translating gives CASTGGGMSSPLHF.